The present T cell receptor beta chain was sequenced within a study of blood T cell repertoires in COVID-19. V gave up 5 bases and J gave up 4 bases; unmatched junction bases: 6. The length of the CDR3 is 14 residues. The germline V gene has CDR1 SGDLS and CDR2 YYNGEE. Sequencing was performed with immunoSEQ multiplex PCR; in TCRdb, only in-frame clones are kept and a portion is missing. The data show 120,000 to 150,000 clones, with 70% to 90% seen just once and 6.5% to 9.5% held by the top ten. The sequencing input was peripheral blood. This clonotype originated in a woman aged 55-69 years with COVID-19, enrolled during active disease. J is TRBJ2-7 and V is TRBV9; TRBD1 agrees at 10 bases. As DNA, the CDR3 is TGTGCCAGCAGGAGGGACAGGGGTATTTACGAGCAGTACTTC. Protein product: CASRRDRGIYEQYF.